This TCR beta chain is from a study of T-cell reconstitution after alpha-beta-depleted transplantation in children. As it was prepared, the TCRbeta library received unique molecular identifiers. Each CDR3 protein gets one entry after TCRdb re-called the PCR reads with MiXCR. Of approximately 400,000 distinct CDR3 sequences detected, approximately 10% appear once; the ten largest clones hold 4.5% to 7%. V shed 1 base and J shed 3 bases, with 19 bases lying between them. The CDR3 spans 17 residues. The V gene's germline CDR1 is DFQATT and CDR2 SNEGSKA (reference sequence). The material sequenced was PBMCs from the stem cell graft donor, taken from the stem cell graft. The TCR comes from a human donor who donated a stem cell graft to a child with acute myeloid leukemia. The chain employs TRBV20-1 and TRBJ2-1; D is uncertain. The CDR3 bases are TGCAGTGCTAGAGTAGGGCTAGAACGGGCCCTCTACAATGAGCAGTTCTTC. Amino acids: CSARVGLERALYNEQFF.